Shown below are 25 T cell receptor beta chains from a single sample sequenced in a study of T cells in localized non-small cell lung cancer. The method was immunoSEQ multiplex PCR; TCRdb's version includes in-frame clones alone and lacks a portion of them. In the table there are 45,000 or so clones, around 87% of which are singletons. Specimen: PBMCs, collected before any cancer treatment. Receptor source: a man aged 35 to 69 with stage II lung adenocarcinoma.

This clone qualifies as medium-sized. V usage is TRBV19 and J usage is TRBJ1-2; no clear D gene. The germline gives CDR1 LNHDA, CDR2 SQIVND (reference sequence). V was pared by 7 bases and J by 4 bases, with 16 bases between. This CDR3 region has 14 residues. CDR3 sequence: CASTPPGTGYGYTF. The CDR3 bases are TGTGCCAGTACCCCCCCAGGTACGGGCTATGGCTACACCTTC.

The V and J genes are TRBV7-9 and TRBJ2-3, with no clear D. Germline V gives CDR1 SEHNR, CDR2 FQNEAQ (reference sequence). The CDR3 loop spans 15 amino acids. Trimming removed 1 base at V and 0 bases at J, with 8 bases between. The CDR3 sequence is CASSLDAFSTDTQYF. The CDR3, as DNA: TGTGCCAGCAGCTTAGATGCATTTAGCACAGATACGCAGTATTTT. Filled out from reference TRBV7-9 and TRBJ2-3, the complete variable domain reads DTGVSQNPRHKITKRGQNVTFRCDPISEHNRLYWYRQTLGQGPEFLTYFQNEAQLEKSRLLSDRFSAERPKGSFSTLEIQRTEQGDSAMYLCASSLDAFSTDTQYFGPGTRLTVL.

The V and J genes are TRBV4-2 and TRBJ1-4, with TRBD1 as a possible D gene (6 bases). The CDR3 covers 16 residues. Trimming left V 0 bases short and J 8 bases short, with 16 bases between. The germline V gene encodes CDR1 LGHNA and CDR2 YNFKEQ. The CDR3 DNA reads TGTGCCAGCAGCCAAGAGGGACACCGGAGTTGGGAAAAACTGTTTTTT. It is translated as CASSQEGHRSWEKLFF.

This clone was detected only once. This chain links TRBV4-1 with TRBJ2-7; TRBD1 matches at 8 bases. V gave up 0 bases and J gave up 2 bases; unmatched junction bases: 9. The germline gives CDR1 MGHRA, CDR2 YSYEKL. This CDR3 spans 17 amino acids. CDR3 amino acids: CASSQDALGTGTYEQYF. CDR3 nucleotide sequence: TGCGCCAGCAGCCAAGATGCCCTCGGGACAGGAACCTACGAGCAGTACTTC.

The CDR3 DNA reads as TGTGCCAGCAGCCCGACAAGGATGAATAATTCACCCCTCCACTTT. Its protein is CASSPTRMNNSPLHF. This rearrangement joins TRBV6-5 to TRBJ1-6; D is undetermined. Trimming pared 6 bases from V and 5 bases from J, leaving 14 bases between. Germline CDR1 MNHEY, CDR2 SVGAGI. This CDR3 is 15 amino acids long.

The chain recombines TRBV9 with TRBJ2-3; D perhaps matches TRBD1 (6 bases). This CDR3 is built from 15 residues. Trimming took 0 bases from V and 5 from J, leaving 13 bases between them. Germline V gene lookup returns CDR1 SGDLS and CDR2 YYNGEE. This chain's CDR3 is CASSVGGLYIDTQYF. The CDR3 bases are TGTGCCAGCAGCGTAGGGGGGCTCTATATAGATACGCAGTATTTT.

Note on this clone: The sample carries other DNA sequences with the same CDR3. J is TRBJ2-2 and V is TRBV29-1, with D perhaps matching TRBD2 (6 bases). The germline V gene encodes CDR1 SQVTM and CDR2 ANQGSEA. Trimming cost V 6 bases and J 6 bases, with 11 bases left between them. CDR3 length equals 12 residues. The chain's CDR3 is CSVGGAAGELFF. The DNA of the CDR3 is TGCAGCGTGGGGGGTGCGGCCGGGGAGCTGTTTTTT.

This clone was observed once. CDR3 amino acids: CASSLNRGSEAFF. The DNA of the CDR3 is TGTGCCAGCAGCTTAAACAGGGGTAGTGAAGCTTTCTTT. V usage is TRBV7-3 and J usage is TRBJ1-1, with 7 nucleotides matching TRBD1. V shed 1 base, J shed 7 bases, and the junction held 3 bases outside the gene matches. The germline CDR1 and CDR2 sequences are SGHTA and FQGTGA. The CDR3 has 13 amino acids.

CDR3 bases: TGTGCCAGCAGCGTAGTCGTGAACACCGGGGAGCTGTTTTTT. Translating gives CASSVVVNTGELFF. V is TRBV9 and J is TRBJ2-2; D unclear. The length of the CDR3 is 14 residues. Germline loops: CDR1 SGDLS, CDR2 YYNGEE. The V end lost 0 bases, the J end lost 1 base, and 4 bases lay between the germline ends. The entire variable domain, with the rest obtained from reference TRBV9 and TRBJ2-2, is as follows: DSGVTQTPKHLITATGQRVTLRCSPRSGDLSVYWYQQSLDQGLQFLIQYYNGEERAKGNILERFSAQQFPDLHSELNLSSLELGDSALYFCASSVVVNTGELFFGEGSRLTVL.

The chain combines TRBV5-4 with TRBJ1-2, with 8 bases matching TRBD1. Trimming removed 4 bases from V and 4 bases from J; junction bases left unmatched: 9. CDR1 is SGHNT and CDR2 is YYREEE in the germline V gene (reference sequence). CDR3 length: 15 residues. CDR3 amino acids: CASSPRGPGSYGYTF. In nucleotides, the CDR3 is TGTGCCAGCAGCCCCAGGGGGCCAGGTTCCTATGGCTACACCTTC. The variable domain in full, with the rest retrieved from reference TRBV5-4 and TRBJ1-2, is ETGVTQSPTHLIKTRGQQVTLRCSSQSGHNTVSWYQQALGQGPQFIFQYYREEENGRGNFPPRFSGLQFPNYSSELNVNALELDDSALYLCASSPRGPGSYGYTFGSGTRLTVV.

This chain connects TRBV30 to TRBJ1-2, with D unclear. The CDR3 contains 12 residues. Germline V CDR1 and CDR2: GTSNPN, SVGIG (reference sequence). V gave up 3 bases and J gave up 4 bases, with 9 bases separating them. The CDR3 coding sequence is TGTGCCTGGAGAAGGCAGAGCTATGGCTACACCTTC. Protein: CAWRRQSYGYTF.

The rearrangement joins TRBV7-9 to TRBJ1-5; 8 nucleotides line up with TRBD1. Germline V lookup: CDR1 SEHNR, CDR2 FQNEAQ (reference sequence). The CDR3 has 14 residues. J gave up 5 bases and V 5 bases, and 5 bases lay outside the gene matches. The DNA of the CDR3 is TGTGCCAGCAGCGATGGGACAGGTCATCAGCCCCAGCATTTT. As protein: CASSDGTGHQPQHF. Full variable domain (remainder filled in from reference TRBV7-9 and TRBJ1-5): DTGVSQNPRHKITKRGQNVTFRCDPISEHNRLYWYRQTLGQGPEFLTYFQNEAQLEKSRLLSDRFSAERPKGSFSTLEIQRTEQGDSAMYLCASSDGTGHQPQHFGDGTRLSIL.

The chain combines TRBV5-5 with TRBJ1-2; D is unclear. The germline CDR1 and CDR2 sequences are SGHKS and YYEKEE (reference sequence). This CDR3 is 14 amino acids long. V lost 0 bases, J lost 5 bases, and 11 bases lay in between. The CDR3 coding sequence is TGTGCCAGCAGCTTGGAGCAGGTGGCTTATGGCTACACCTTC. Protein: CASSLEQVAYGYTF.

V gene TRBV6-4 combines with J gene TRBJ1-1; D uncertain. This CDR3 is built from 13 residues. Germline loops: CDR1 MRHNA, CDR2 SNTAGT. Trimming removed 3 bases at V and 4 bases at J, with 9 bases between. CDR3 residues: CASSEKGGTEAFF. CDR3 nucleotide sequence: TGTGCCAGCAGTGAAAAGGGTGGCACTGAAGCTTTCTTT.

The gene calls are TRBV10-3 and TRBJ2-1; D may be TRBD2 (6 bases). V was trimmed by 3 bases and J by 9 bases, leaving 6 bases between them. CDR3 size: 11 residues. The germline V gene has CDR1 ENHRY and CDR2 SYGVKD. CDR3 in DNA: TGTGCCATCAGTGACGGGGGTGAGCAGTTCTTC. It encodes CAISDGGEQFF.

Here the CDR3 DNA reads TGTGCCAGCAGTTTCGGAGGTTTTACTAACGAGCAGTACTTC. It codes for CASSFGGFTNEQYF. The chain links TRBV28 to TRBJ2-7; TRBD2 might be the D (5 bases). With 3 bases removed from V and 5 bases from J, the gap between germline ends came to 14 bases. Per germline, CDR1 MDHEN and CDR2 SYDVKM. This CDR3 contains 14 residues. Variable domain in full (rest from reference TRBV28 and TRBJ2-7): DVKVTQSSRYLVKRTGEKVFLECVQDMDHENMFWYRQDPGLGLRLIYFSYDVKMKEKGDIPEGYSVSREKKERFSLILESASTNQTSMYLCASSFGGFTNEQYFGPGTRLTVT.

The chain combines TRBV9 with TRBJ1-2, with D possibly being TRBD1 (5 bases). V shed 2 bases and J shed 2 bases, with 13 bases lying between them. This CDR3 has 15 residues. Germline CDR1 SGDLS, CDR2 YYNGEE. The CDR3 nucleotides read TGTGCCAGCAGCGTCCAGGGTAGCCGGAACTATGGCTACACCTTC. This codes for CASSVQGSRNYGYTF.

V usage is TRBV6-1 and J usage is TRBJ1-5, with D possibly being TRBD1 (5 bases). CDR3 length: 14 amino acids. Deletions cut 4 bases from V and 7 bases from J, with 14 bases between. Germline assignment: CDR1 MNHNS and CDR2 SASEGT. The CDR3, as DNA: TGTGCCAGCAGTGCGGTGGGGGACGGGCAGCCCCAGCATTTT. Its translation: CASSAVGDGQPQHF.

CDR3 sequence reads: CAVRGTTYEQYF. The CDR3, as DNA: TGTGCCGTGCGGGGTACTACCTACGAGCAGTACTTC. The chain has TRBV6-1 and TRBJ2-7; TRBD2 might be the D (6 bases). The V end was cut by 11 bases, the J end by 2 bases, with 13 bases between. The CDR3 has 12 amino acids. The germline V gene has CDR1 MNHNS and CDR2 SASEGT.

The chain uses TRBV6-1 and TRBJ2-3; D possibly corresponds to TRBD1 (5 bases). Germline assignment: CDR1 MNHNS and CDR2 SASEGT. This CDR3 region has 13 residues. Trimming removed 1 base at V and 7 bases at J, with 9 bases between. CDR3 bases: TGTGCCAGCAGTGAAGTGACAGTAAATACGCAGTATTTT. It specifies CASSEVTVNTQYF.

The chain uses TRBV5-6 and TRBJ2-3; D is undetermined. V lost 1 base, J lost 1 base, and 10 bases lay in between. The CDR3 totals 15 residues. Germline CDR1 is SGHDT and CDR2 is YYEEEE. Here the CDR3 DNA reads TGTGCCAGCAGCTTGTTGGGCCCGGGCACAGATACGCAGTATTTT. It encodes CASSLLGPGTDTQYF.

This rearrangement joins TRBV4-1 to TRBJ1-1; D unclear. CDR1 is MGHRA, CDR2 YSYEKL, per germline. Trimming removed 0 bases at V and 3 bases at J, with 14 bases between. The CDR3 totals 16 residues. The CDR3 region has the DNA TGCGCCAGCAGCCAAGATCTGGGCAGGCACGACACTGAAGCTTTCTTT. Translation: CASSQDLGRHDTEAFF.

This clone appeared once. The rearrangement joins TRBV19 to TRBJ1-2, with 7 positions matching TRBD1. Trimming took 7 bases from V and 0 from J; bases not matched to a gene: 5. CDR1 LNHDA and CDR2 SQIVND come from the germline V gene (reference sequence). The CDR3 consists of 14 residues. In DNA form, the CDR3 reads TGTGCCAGTACCCGACAGGGTACTAACTATGGCTACACCTTC. It translates to CASTRQGTNYGYTF.

This chain connects TRBV5-1 to TRBJ2-7, with TRBD1 identical over 7 bases. V dropped 2 bases and J dropped 5; count of bases not matched to a gene: 10. Germline loops: CDR1 SGHRS, CDR2 YFSETQ. This CDR3 contains 15 residues. CDR3 sequence (DNA): TGCGCCAGCAGCTTTGCCGGGACAGAAGCCCACGAGCAGTACTTC. Encoded protein: CASSFAGTEAHEQYF.

CDR3 residues: CASSPTLSTGELFF. The CDR3 DNA reads TGTGCCAGCAGCCCCACCTTATCAACCGGGGAGCTGTTTTTT. The V call is TRBV7-6, the J call TRBJ2-2; unclear D gene. Germline CDR1 SGHVS, CDR2 FNYEAQ. V lost 5 bases, J lost 5 bases, and 12 bases lay in between. The CDR3 runs 14 residues.